This T cell receptor beta chain was retrieved from a study of blood T cell repertoires in COVID-19. Across the study: Sites in the United States, Italy and Spain provided acute and convalescent COVID-19 samples. PBMCs, B-cell-depleted T cells, or T cells provided the cDNA or gDNA that made up the material.

There are a few counts of this clone. With 0 bases removed from V and 3 bases from J, the gap between germline ends came to 8 bases. The CDR3 loop spans 14 amino acids. From germline, CDR1 is GTSNPN and CDR2 SVGIG (reference sequence). Data came from immunoSEQ multiplex PCR; TCRdb stores just in-frame clones and leaves some out. This sample yields tens of thousands of clones, of which 70% to 85% are seen a single time; approximately 15% belongs to the top ten. The TCR comes from a human donor in a cohort sampled during active COVID-19. The rearrangement uses TRBV30 and TRBJ2-2; tentative D call: TRBD2 (5 bases). The material sequenced was peripheral blood. Here the CDR3 DNA reads TGTGCCTGGAGTGTAGAGGGTTACACCGGGGAGCTGTTTTTT. This translates into CAWSVEGYTGELFF.